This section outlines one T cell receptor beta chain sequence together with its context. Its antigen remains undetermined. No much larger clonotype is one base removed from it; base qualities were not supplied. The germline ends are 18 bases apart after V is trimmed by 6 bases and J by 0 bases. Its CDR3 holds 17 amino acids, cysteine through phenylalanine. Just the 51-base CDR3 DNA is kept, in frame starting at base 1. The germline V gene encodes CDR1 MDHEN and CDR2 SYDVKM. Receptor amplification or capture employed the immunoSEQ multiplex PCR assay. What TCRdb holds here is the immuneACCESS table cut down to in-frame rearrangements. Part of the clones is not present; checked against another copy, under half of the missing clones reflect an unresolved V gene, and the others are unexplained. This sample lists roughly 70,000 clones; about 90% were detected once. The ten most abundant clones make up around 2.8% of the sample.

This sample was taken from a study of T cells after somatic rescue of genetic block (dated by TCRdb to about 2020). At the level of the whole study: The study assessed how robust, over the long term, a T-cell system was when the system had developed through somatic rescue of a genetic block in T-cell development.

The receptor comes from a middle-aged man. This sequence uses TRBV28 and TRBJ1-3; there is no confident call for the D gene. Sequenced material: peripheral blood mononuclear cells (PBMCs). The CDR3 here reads CASRPLGEADSGNTIYF. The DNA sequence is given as TGTGCCAGCAGACCCCTCGGTGAGGCGGACTCTGGAAACACCATATATTTT.